This TCR beta chain is drawn from a study of blood T cell repertoires in COVID-19. As for the study in general: Sample material is recorded as cDNA or gDNA derived from T cells, B-cell-depleted T cells, or PBMCs.

The assay was immunoSEQ multiplex PCR, and TCRdb's table has in-frame clones only and misses some. The sample holds under 200,000 clones, less than 85% seen once. Germline V lookup: CDR1 GTSNPN, CDR2 SVGIG (reference sequence). This CDR3 has 10 amino acids. V lost 5 bases and J lost 10, with 11 bases in between. Sequenced material: peripheral blood. The receptor was isolated from an elderly woman with acute or convalescent COVID-19. The rearrangement uses TRBV30 and TRBJ1-2; a possible D gene is TRBD1 (5 bases). The CDR3 loop reads CAWYTGLYTF. CDR3 DNA: TGTGCCTGGTATACAGGTCTCTACACCTTC.